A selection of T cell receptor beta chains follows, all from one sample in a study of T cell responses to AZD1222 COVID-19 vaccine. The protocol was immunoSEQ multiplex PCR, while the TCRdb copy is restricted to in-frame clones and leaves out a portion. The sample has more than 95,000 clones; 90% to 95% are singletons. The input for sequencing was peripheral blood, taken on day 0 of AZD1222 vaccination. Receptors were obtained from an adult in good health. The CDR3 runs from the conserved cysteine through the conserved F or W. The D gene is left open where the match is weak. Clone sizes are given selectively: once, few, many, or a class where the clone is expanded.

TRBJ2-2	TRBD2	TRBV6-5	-	CASRPAGGGPGELFF	TGTGCCAGCAGACCAGCGGGAGGGGGTCCCGGGGAGCTGTTTTTT
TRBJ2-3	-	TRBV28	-	CASSFDLTDTQYF	TGTGCCAGCAGTTTTGACCTCACAGATACGCAGTATTTT
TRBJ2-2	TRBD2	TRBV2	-	CASSRGLANTGELFF	TGTGCCAGCAGTCGCGGACTAGCGAACACCGGGGAGCTGTTTTTT
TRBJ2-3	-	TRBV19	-	CASSIGQYTDTQYF	TGTGCCAGTAGTATAGGACAGTACACAGATACGCAGTATTTT
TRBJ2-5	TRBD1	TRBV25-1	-	CASRESTGGKQETQYF	TGTGCCAGCAGGGAAAGTACAGGGGGTAAACAAGAGACCCAGTACTTC
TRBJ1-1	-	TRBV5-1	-	CASSLLGGTEAFF	TGCGCCAGCAGCTTGTTGGGGGGTACTGAAGCTTTCTTT
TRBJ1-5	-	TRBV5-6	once	CASSLRTVSNQPQHF	TGTGCCAGCAGCCTCAGGACGGTTAGCAATCAGCCCCAGCATTTT
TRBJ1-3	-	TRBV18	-	CASSPDVAGNTIYF	TGTGCCAGCTCACCGGATGTCGCTGGAAACACCATATATTTT
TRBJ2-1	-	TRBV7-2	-	CASSLDYTTYNEQFF	TGTGCCAGCAGCCTTGACTATACTACCTACAATGAGCAGTTCTTC
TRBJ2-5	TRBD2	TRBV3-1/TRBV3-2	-	CASSHYHRGLAGINQETQYF	TGTGCCAGCAGCCACTACCACCGGGGACTAGCGGGAATAAACCAAGAGACCCAGTACTTC
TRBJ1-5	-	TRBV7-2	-	CASSFNVNQPQHF	TGTGCCAGCAGCTTTAACGTCAATCAGCCCCAGCATTTT
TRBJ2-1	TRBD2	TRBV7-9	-	CASSLVKAGGRIAYNEQFF	TGTGCCAGCAGCTTAGTAAAAGCGGGAGGGCGGATCGCCTACAATGAGCAGTTCTTC
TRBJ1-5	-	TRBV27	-	CASSLAGVGNQPQHF	TGTGCCAGCAGTTTAGCAGGCGTGGGCAATCAGCCCCAGCATTTT
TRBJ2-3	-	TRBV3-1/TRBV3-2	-	CASSQLNTDTQYF	TGTGCCAGCAGCCAATTGAATACAGATACGCAGTATTTT